This TCR beta chain was recovered during a study of cytomegalovirus exposure and HLA in healthy donors. 13 Jbeta primers and 60 Vbeta primers were used for the PCR. The data were produced by immunoSEQ multiplex PCR, yet TCRdb's version contains in-frame clones alone and is incomplete. The data contain 150,000 or so clones, more than 60% of them seen just once; the ten biggest clones take up more than 2.5%. General study points: Reports described diagnosis of cytomegalovirus status by the classifier as highly specific and sensitive.

The ends lost 4 bases at V and 2 bases at J; junction bases unmatched: 11. Germline CDR1 is SEHNR and CDR2 is FQNEAQ (reference sequence). CDR3 length: 17 residues. In the case of this clone: Its antigen is unidentified.

Input material: PBMCs. This receptor was obtained from a man in his forties in good health and CMV-seronegative. The chain is built from TRBV7-9 and TRBJ2-3; 8 nucleotides match TRBD1. Here the CDR3 reads CASSSHATGEPTDTQYF. In DNA form, the CDR3 reads TGTGCCAGCAGCTCCCACGCGACAGGGGAACCCACAGATACGCAGTATTTT.